This TCR beta chain came from a study of blood T cell repertoires in COVID-19. As processed by the authors: Amplification of reference gene primers was used by the study to estimate nucleated cell counts. Only in-frame clones appear in the TCRdb table, and some are missing; sequencing was by immunoSEQ multiplex PCR. D and trimming were read from the DNA, whereas the V and J calls and clone size are those reported in that table. Altogether more than 150,000 clones are present, over 70% being singletons, with the ten largest covering under 3.5%. Sequencing was done on a sample of peripheral blood. This clonotype originated in a woman aged 55-75 years with acute or convalescent COVID-19.

The CDR3 here is CASSWGDQPQHF. The CDR3 DNA reads TGTGCCAGCAGTTGGGGAGATCAGCCCCAGCATTTT. The rearrangement links TRBV6-2 or TRBV6-3 to TRBJ1-5; D is uncertain. This CDR3 region has 12 residues. Germline-derived CDR1 and CDR2 are MNHEY and SVGEGT. V was shortened by 4 bases and J by 5 bases, with 6 bases between the two germline ends.